This T cell receptor (beta chain) was sequenced during a study of OX40 agonist ivuxolimab in advanced cancers. Background on the whole study: Ivuxolimab, which targeted the costimulatory receptor OX40 (CD134), was an agonistic, fully human IgG2 monoclonal antibody. Of the approximately 50 patients in dose escalation, approximately 20 had hepatocellular carcinoma, about 15 had melanoma, 9 had renal cell carcinoma and 9 had head and neck cancer. In the dose-escalation cohort, around four fifths of patients were male, and the mean age was around 60 years, with a range of roughly 20 to 85. The purpose of peripheral TCRbeta sequencing was to test whether ivuxolimab changed TCR sequence diversity and led to clonal T-cell expansion. Intravenous ivuxolimab was administered to patients every 2 weeks at six dose levels: 0.01, 0.1, 0.3, 1.5, 3 and 10 mg/kg. Partial responses occurred in three dose-escalation patients: two with cutaneous melanoma and one with hepatocellular carcinoma. Patients were allowed to have had prior anti-PD-1, anti-PD-L1 or anti-CTLA-4 therapy, and approximately 40% of the dose-escalation patients had previously received checkpoint inhibitors. The paper covers the monotherapy dose-escalation part of the phase I ivuxolimab trial, which included N ≈ 57 patients.

Genomic DNA was isolated from the sorted cells so that the TCRbeta CDR3 region could be sequenced. The immunoSEQ Assay was used to sequence the TCRbeta CDR3 regions. What TCRdb holds here is the immuneACCESS table cut down to in-frame rearrangements. Part of the clones is not present; checked against another copy, under half of the missing clones reflect an unresolved V gene, and the others are unexplained. In all, the sample holds 55,000 to 75,000 clones, and approximately 89% of those were seen once. 2.2% of the sample comes from the top ten. The trial excluded patients who had a history of autoimmune disease or were on systemic immunosuppression. Peripheral blood for TCR sequencing was drawn from every dose cohort at baseline, at cycle 4 day 1 and at cycle 7 day 1. Samples were obtained from an open-label, multicenter, first-in-human phase I dose-escalation trial of ivuxolimab. Adults with locally advanced or metastatic melanoma, renal cell, hepatocellular, or head and neck squamous cell carcinoma were enrolled in the trial. Before TCR sequencing, CD4+ T cells and CD8+ T cells were sorted from peripheral blood as separate populations.

Overall study outcomes, separate from this receptor: Low levels of normalized T-cell clonal expansion were also seen in some patients who did not respond. The antigen specificity of the clonally expanded peripheral T cells was not determined. After ivuxolimab, CD8+ T cells had more expanded clones than CD4+ T cells on average. At doses from 0.1 to 3.0 mg/kg, clonal expansion was seen in both CD4+ and CD8+ blood T cells between baseline and week 6. Partial responders in the 0.1-3.0 mg/kg groups had among the lowest normalized peripheral clonal expansion, especially among CD8+ T cells.

To note about this clone: Its antigen has not been determined. The record has no base qualities; no much larger clone is one base away.

The junction shows trimming of 0 bases on V and 6 bases on J, plus 15 bases between the germline ends. The CDR3 sequence holds 16 residues, the cysteine and phenylalanine included. Only the CDR3 portion is preserved as DNA: 48 bases, with reading frame beginning at the first base. The CDR1 and CDR2 encoded by the germline V gene (reference sequence) are SGHNT and YYREEE. The sequence is built from TRBV5-4 and TRBJ2-2; 6 matching bases give a weak D call of TRBD2. This sequence was found in an adult with an advanced solid tumor such as melanoma, head and neck, liver or kidney cancer. The sequencing used CD4+ or CD8+ T cells sorted from blood, collected in a trial of the OX40 agonist ivuxolimab. The CDR3 reads CASSLDTSPRAGELFF. Read as DNA, the sequence is TGTGCCAGCAGCTTGGACACTAGCCCCCGGGCCGGGGAGCTGTTTTTT.